One and the same sample provided the 30 T cell receptor beta chains below, sequenced in a study of blood T cell repertoires in COVID-19. Method: immunoSEQ multiplex PCR; TCRdb's copy keeps in-frame clones and lacks some. The sample lists hundreds of thousands of clones, approximately 87% occurring once. Input material: peripheral blood. The receptors come from a woman in her sixties with COVID-19, enrolled during active disease.

The chain joins TRBV11-2 to TRBJ2-7; 8 bases align to TRBD1. The trim removed 3 bases at V and 2 bases at J, leaving 6 bases unmatched. The CDR3 contains 15 residues. Germline V gene lookup returns CDR1 SGHAT and CDR2 FQNNGV. The CDR3 nucleotides are TGTGCCAGCAGCTTCCGGACAGGGCCTACCTACGAGCAGTACTTC. Encoded protein: CASSFRTGPTYEQYF.

The chain combines TRBV3-1 (or the pseudogene TRBV3-2) with TRBJ1-6; TRBD1 matches 7 bases. The germline V gene encodes CDR1 LGHDT and CDR2 YNNKEL (reference sequence). V shed 6 bases, J shed 6 bases, and the junction held 5 bases outside the gene matches. This CDR3 is 14 amino acids long. The CDR3 region has the DNA TGTGCCAGCAGGTACAGGGGAGGTAATTCACCCCTCCACTTT. Translated: CASRYRGGNSPLHF.

This clone has a count of ten or more. The gene calls are TRBV5-6 and TRBJ1-2; TRBD1 matches at 7 bases. The CDR3 runs 12 residues. The trim removed 4 bases at V and 7 bases at J, leaving 4 bases unmatched. Germline CDR1 reads SGHDT; CDR2 reads YYEEEE. CDR3 in amino acids: CASSRTGLGYTF. DNA for the CDR3: TGTGCCAGCAGCAGGACAGGTCTTGGCTACACCTTC.

This clone was recorded only once. The chain combines TRBV27 with TRBJ2-5, with 7 bases fitting TRBD2. Looked up from germline, CDR1 is MNHEY and CDR2 is SMNVEV (reference sequence). The CDR3 extends over 14 amino acids. V lost 5 bases, J lost 7 bases, and 10 bases stayed unmatched. The CDR3 nucleotides read TGTGCCAGCAGTCCCTCTAGCGGTCTGGGGACCCAGTACTTC. Its translation: CASSPSSGLGTQYF.

This clone was counted a single time. V gene TRBV18 combines with J gene TRBJ2-7; TRBD2 matches 7 bases. Germline V gene lookup returns CDR1 KGHSH and CDR2 LQKENI. J lost 3 bases, V lost 3 bases, and 11 bases had no gene match. This CDR3 spans 16 amino acids. As DNA, the CDR3 is TGTGCCAGCTCACCCGGAGCAAGCGGGGCATACTACGAGCAGTACTTC. Translated: CASSPGASGAYYEQYF.

The V and J genes are TRBV5-1 and TRBJ2-3, with D perhaps matching TRBD2 (6 bases). V lost 2 bases and J 1 base, leaving 11 bases between the germline ends. CDR1 SGHRS and CDR2 YFSETQ come from the germline V gene. The CDR3 runs 15 residues. The CDR3 spells CASSLPGGGTDTQYF. CDR3 nucleotides: TGCGCCAGCAGCTTACCGGGCGGGGGCACAGATACGCAGTATTTT.

The V call is TRBV11-2, the J call TRBJ1-2; 7 nucleotides agree with TRBD1. Germline trimming cut 4 bases from V and 3 bases from J; bases unmatched to any gene: 8. Germline V gene lookup returns CDR1 SGHAT and CDR2 FQNNGV. This CDR3 has 15 residues. The CDR3 sequence is CASSSDLDRYYGYTF. CDR3 sequence (DNA): TGTGCCAGCAGCTCCGACTTGGACAGGTACTATGGCTACACCTTC.

The chain carries TRBV29-1 and TRBJ2-1; TRBD1 matches at 9 bases. The length of the CDR3 is 12 residues. Losses at the gene ends were 6 bases for V and 9 bases for J; bases not matched to a gene: 6. Germline CDR1 SQVTM, CDR2 ANQGSEA. CDR3 loop: CSVDRGIGEQFF. The DNA for the CDR3 is TGCAGCGTGGACAGGGGAATTGGTGAGCAGTTCTTC.

CDR3 loop: CASSYSSGHGQPQHF. CDR3 bases: TGTGCCAGCAGTTACTCGAGCGGTCATGGACAGCCCCAGCATTTT. The V and J genes are TRBV6-5 and TRBJ1-5; D ambiguous. The V gene's germline CDR1 is MNHEY and CDR2 SVGAGI. The CDR3 covers 15 residues. The V and J ends lost 0 bases and 7 bases respectively, with 13 bases between them.

V gene TRBV9 combines with J gene TRBJ2-3; a weak D match, TRBD2 (7 bases). CDR3 length equals 16 residues. Per germline, CDR1 SGDLS and CDR2 YYNGEE. V was shortened by 4 bases and J by 4 bases, with 19 bases between the two germline ends. DNA for the CDR3: TGTGCCAGCAGCCCGGAAGGGGGGGCTAGCGCAGATACGCAGTATTTT. Its translation: CASSPEGGASADTQYF.

The V and J genes are TRBV7-9 and TRBJ1-6; weak D call: TRBD1 (6 bases). Trimming removed 2 bases from V and 10 bases from J, with 15 bases in between. There are 15 residues in the CDR3. Germline V lookup: CDR1 SEHNR, CDR2 FQNEAQ (reference sequence). The CDR3, as DNA: TGTGCCAGCAGCTTATTAGGGACACATCAATCACCCCTCCACTTT. Protein product: CASSLLGTHQSPLHF.

This chain links TRBV6-7 with TRBJ1-1, with D possibly TRBD1 on 5 matching bases. TRBV6-7 is an ORF, and what it does is uncertain. The CDR3 extends over 14 amino acids. Between the trimmed V and J ends, which lost 2 bases and 1 base, there was a span of 8 bases. CDR3 amino acids: CASSYGQGNTEAFF. DNA of the CDR3: TGTGCCAGCAGTTACGGTCAGGGGAACACTGAAGCTTTCTTT.

The CDR3, as DNA: TGCAGCGCGGGGGGACAGGCGAGCTCCTACAATGAGCAGTTCTTC. Its translation: CSAGGQASSYNEQFF. The rearrangement uses TRBV29-1 and TRBJ2-1; weak D call: TRBD1 (8 bases). The CDR3 has 15 amino acids. Germline V gene sequence: CDR1 SQVTM, CDR2 ANQGSEA. The V gene lost 7 bases and the J gene lost 0 bases, with 16 bases spanning the gap.

As DNA, the CDR3 is TGTGCCAGTAGTGGTGGACAGGCATATAACTATGGCTACACCTTC. Amino acids: CASSGGQAYNYGYTF. This chain links TRBV19 with TRBJ1-2; 7 positions agree with TRBD1. The CDR3 sequence is 15 residues long. Germline V gene lookup returns CDR1 LNHDA and CDR2 SQIVND (reference sequence). V lost 5 bases and J lost 1; bases outside the gene matches: 7. Based on the CDR3 plus reference TRBV19 and TRBJ1-2, the full variable domain is DGGITQSPKYLFRKEGQNVTLSCEQNLNHDAMYWYRQDPGQGLRLIYYSQIVNDFQKGDIAEGYSVSREKKESFPLTVTSAQKNPTAFYLCASSGGQAYNYGYTFGSGTRLTVV.

The chain recombines TRBV27 with TRBJ1-1; 7 positions match TRBD1. The junction had 5 bases not matched to a gene; V was cut back by 6 bases and J by 1 base. This CDR3 region has 14 residues. Germline CDR1 is MNHEY and CDR2 is SMNVEV (reference sequence). CDR3 sequence (DNA): TGTGCCAGCAGATCTGACAGGGCGAACACTGAAGCTTTCTTT. Translated: CASRSDRANTEAFF.

The chain carries TRBV6-5 and TRBJ2-1, with 7 nucleotides matching TRBD1. The V gene's germline CDR1 is MNHEY and CDR2 SVGAGI. J was trimmed by 3 bases and V by 8 bases; bases with no gene match: 7. The CDR3 is 14 amino acids. CDR3 protein: CASATGYNYNEQFF. The CDR3 DNA follows: TGTGCCAGCGCGACAGGGTATAACTACAATGAGCAGTTCTTC.

In the case of this clone: Other DNA sequences in the sample encode the same CDR3. The chain has TRBV6-5 and TRBJ1-1, with TRBD1 identical over 7 bases. There are 14 residues in the CDR3. Germline CDR1 MNHEY, CDR2 SVGAGI. V lost 6 bases to trimming and J lost 1 base; unmatched junction nucleotides: 5. This chain's CDR3 is CASRRQGPNTEAFF. The CDR3 DNA is TGTGCCAGCAGGCGACAGGGCCCGAACACTGAAGCTTTCTTT.

The chain has TRBV7-2 and TRBJ1-5; D is unclear. V lost 4 bases to trimming and J lost 4 bases, with 8 bases between them. Per the germline V gene, CDR1 is SGHTA and CDR2 is FQGNSA. CDR3 length: 13 residues. The CDR3 here is CASSSTGNQPQHF. CDR3 DNA sequence: TGTGCCAGCAGCTCGACGGGAAATCAGCCCCAGCATTTT.

The rearrangement links TRBV6-5 to TRBJ2-1; D uncertain. This CDR3 is 14 amino acids long. V dropped 7 bases and J dropped 3 bases, with 13 bases sitting between them. From germline, CDR1 is MNHEY and CDR2 SVGAGI. In DNA, the CDR3 is TGTGCCAGCATGCTCGGCAGGTACTACAATGAGCAGTTCTTC. The encoded protein is CASMLGRYYNEQFF.

The V call is TRBV19, the J call TRBJ2-1; D might be TRBD2 (6 bases). V dropped 6 bases and J dropped 0 bases, with 12 bases sitting between them. This CDR3 region has 15 residues. CDR1 and CDR2 (germline): LNHDA, SQIVND (reference sequence). CDR3 amino acids: CASSLGGSSYNEQFF. The CDR3 bases are TGTGCCAGTAGCCTCGGAGGGAGCTCCTACAATGAGCAGTTCTTC.

In DNA, the CDR3 is TGTGCCAGCAGCCCACCAAGCACCCCCGGACAGGGGAAAAGAACCGGGGAGCTGTTTTTT. Protein product: CASSPPSTPGQGKRTGELFF. This sequence joins TRBV27 and TRBJ2-2; TRBD1 matches at 9 bases. The CDR3 extends over 20 amino acids. Germline assignment: CDR1 MNHEY and CDR2 SMNVEV (reference sequence). After removal of 6 bases from V and 5 bases from J, the junction contained 22 bases not matched to a gene.

The chain couples TRBV18 to TRBJ1-1; 8 bases map to TRBD1. The V and J ends lost 6 bases and 4 bases, in that order; junction bases with no gene match: 7. The CDR3 has 14 amino acids. Germline-derived CDR1 and CDR2 are KGHSH and LQKENI. The CDR3 sequence is CASSKTGVPTEAFF. In DNA, the CDR3 is TGTGCCAGCTCCAAGACAGGGGTCCCCACTGAAGCTTTCTTT.

The chain has TRBV14 and TRBJ1-1; D perhaps matches TRBD1 (5 bases). The V gene lost 6 bases and the J gene lost 4 bases, with 12 bases spanning the gap. Germline V CDR1 and CDR2: SGHDN, FVKESK. There are 13 residues in the CDR3. The CDR3 DNA is TGTGCCAGCAGGGCACAGGTCGTCACTGAAGCTTTCTTT. Encoded protein: CASRAQVVTEAFF.

The chain combines TRBV5-1 with TRBJ1-2; 7 positions agree with TRBD1. CDR1 SGHRS and CDR2 YFSETQ come from the germline V gene. V gave up 3 bases and J gave up 9 bases; unmatched junction bases: 17. The CDR3 consists of 16 residues. The DNA for the CDR3 is TGCGCCAGCAGCTCTTTAAGTCCAGGGGGTGTGGATAGCTACACCTTC. Amino acid sequence: CASSSLSPGGVDSYTF. The whole variable domain, filled in from reference TRBV5-1 and TRBJ1-2, reads KAGVTQTPRYLIKTRGQQVTLSCSPISGHRSVSWYQQTPGQGLQFLFEYFSETQRNKGNFPGRFSGRQFSNSRSEMNVSTLELGDSALYLCASSSLSPGGVDSYTFGSGTRLTVV.

This sequence joins TRBV7-3 and TRBJ2-1; TRBD1 matches at 10 bases. Germline V CDR1 and CDR2: SGHTA, FQGTGA. V lost 2 bases and J lost 7; bases outside the gene matches: 8. The CDR3 extends over 16 amino acids. CDR3 sequence reads: CASSLARDRGSNEQFF. In nucleotides, the CDR3 is TGTGCCAGCAGCTTAGCGCGGGACAGGGGTTCAAATGAGCAGTTCTTC.

The gene calls are TRBV24-1 and TRBJ2-6; possible D gene TRBD2, 6 bases. CDR1 is KGHDR and CDR2 is SFDVKD in the germline V gene. The CDR3 totals 14 residues. The ends were cut back, 9 bases at V and 4 bases at J, with 12 bases in the middle. This CDR3 reads CATGGARGANVLTF. In nucleotides, the CDR3 is TGTGCCACCGGAGGGGCGCGGGGGGCCAACGTCCTGACTTTC.

J is TRBJ2-3 and V is TRBV28, with TRBD2 matching over 7 bases. CDR1 is MDHEN, CDR2 SYDVKM, per germline. V shed 10 bases, J shed 5 bases, and the junction held 15 bases outside the gene matches. The CDR3 contains 15 residues. CDR3 coding DNA: TGTGCCACGGAATTGTCGCGGGGAGGGATAGATACGCAGTATTTT. Amino acid sequence: CATELSRGGIDTQYF.

This clone was found once. The chain employs TRBV3-1 (or the pseudogene TRBV3-2) and TRBJ2-5; a weak D match, TRBD2 (6 bases). V lost 8 bases and J lost 5, with 15 bases in between. CDR1 and CDR2 (germline): LGHDT, YNNKEL (reference sequence). The length of the CDR3 is 13 residues. This CDR3 reads CASGSRGGETQYF. Here the CDR3 DNA reads TGTGCCAGCGGGTCGCGGGGTGGGGAGACCCAGTACTTC.

About this clone itself: In the same sample, other DNA sequences code for this CDR3. V is TRBV5-1 and J is TRBJ2-7; tentative D call: TRBD1 (6 bases). CDR3 length equals 14 residues. V shed 2 bases and J shed 0 bases, with 9 bases lying between them. Germline V gene sequence: CDR1 SGHRS, CDR2 YFSETQ. The CDR3 loop is CASSLGGSSYEQYF. CDR3 in DNA: TGCGCCAGCAGCTTAGGGGGAAGCTCCTACGAGCAGTACTTC.

This clone was recorded only once. This CDR3 is also generated by other DNA sequences in the sample. CDR3: CASSLLAGGTDTQYF. In DNA form, the CDR3 reads TGTGCCAGCAGCTTACTAGCGGGGGGAACAGATACGCAGTATTTT. This chain uses TRBV7-3 with TRBJ2-3, with 11 bases matching TRBD2. The J segment lost 3 bases and the V segment lost 2 bases, leaving 1 base of the junction unmatched. The CDR3 loop spans 15 amino acids. CDR1 and CDR2 (germline): SGHTA, FQGTGA.